A selection of T cell receptor beta chains follows, all from one sample in a study of blood T cell repertoires in COVID-19. Profiling relied on immunoSEQ multiplex PCR, and the TCRdb table lists in-frame clones only, not all of them. The repertoire holds 150,000 to 200,000 clones, with 80% to 95% as singletons. Sequenced sample: peripheral blood. Receptors originate from a man aged 50 or older with acute or convalescent COVID-19. CDR3s include the opening cysteine and the closing phenylalanine or tryptophan. A D gene is named only where the DNA matches it firmly. Not all rows give a size; the values are once, few, many and, for expanded clones, a class.

>.|TRBJ1-4|.|TRBV6-5
CASRPGGTTNEKLFF
TGTGCCAGCAGGCCGGGGGGAACAACTAATGAAAAACTGTTTTTT
>.|TRBJ1-2|medium-sized|TRBV12-3/TRBV12-4
CASSLDMDGYTF
TGTGCCAGCAGTTTGGACATGGATGGCTACACCTTC
>.|TRBJ1-1|.|TRBV11-2
CASSLGTGLFGEAFF
TGTGCCAGCAGCTTAGGTACAGGGCTGTTCGGTGAAGCTTTCTTT
>.|TRBJ2-5|.|TRBV5-1
CASSWEVGPGETQYF
TGCGCCAGCAGCTGGGAGGTAGGGCCAGGAGAGACCCAGTACTTC
>.|TRBJ2-2|.|TRBV30
CAWSQRRANTGELFF
TGTGCCTGGAGCCAACGGAGGGCGAACACCGGGGAGCTGTTTTTT
>TRBD2|TRBJ2-3|.|TRBV6-2/TRBV6-3
CASSRGLAGRTDTQYF
TGTGCCAGCAGTCGGGGACTAGCGGGACGCACAGATACGCAGTATTTT
>TRBD2|TRBJ2-5|.|TRBV6-5
CASRTSGREETQYF
TGTGCCAGCAGGACTAGCGGGCGAGAAGAGACCCAGTACTTC
>.|TRBJ2-5|.|TRBV10-3
CAAGGSQETQYF
TGTGCCGCCGGAGGTAGCCAAGAGACCCAGTACTTC
>TRBD1|TRBJ2-4|.|TRBV28
CASMFTGVDIQYF
TGTGCCAGCATGTTTACAGGGGTGGACATTCAGTACTTC
>.|TRBJ1-4|.|TRBV30
CAWSSKLGGGTNEKLFF
TGTGCCTGGAGTTCCAAACTTGGGGGAGGTACTAATGAAAAACTGTTTTTT
>.|TRBJ1-2|.|TRBV2
CATLRASRDYGYTF
TGTGCCACACTCAGGGCAAGCCGCGACTATGGCTACACCTTC
>.|TRBJ1-2|.|TRBV11-3
CASSFGTGRGYTF
TGTGCCAGCAGCTTTGGGACTGGCAGGGGCTACACCTTC
>TRBD2|TRBJ2-2|.|TRBV6-6
CASSYSSGGGELFF
TGTGCCAGCAGTTACTCTTCGGGAGGGGGGGAGCTGTTTTTT
>TRBD2|TRBJ2-1|once|TRBV3-1/TRBV3-2
CASGTSGSYNEQFF
TGTGCCAGCGGGACTAGCGGGAGCTACAATGAGCAGTTCTTC
>.|TRBJ2-3|.|TRBV28
CASSSSDTQYF
TGTGCCAGCAGTTCTTCAGATACGCAGTATTTT
>TRBD1|TRBJ2-3|.|TRBV9
CASSVAGGNTDTQYF
TGTGCCAGCAGCGTGGCAGGGGGTAACACAGATACGCAGTATTTT
>.|TRBJ2-3|.|TRBV6-2/TRBV6-3
CASSTGFGEADTQYF
TGTGCCAGCAGCACCGGGTTTGGTGAGGCAGATACGCAGTATTTT
>.|TRBJ2-2|.|TRBV12-3/TRBV12-4
CASSSRWTGELFF
TGTGCCAGCAGTTCCCGGTGGACCGGGGAGCTGTTTTTT
>TRBD2|TRBJ2-2|few|TRBV9
CASSVDELAGGPELFF
TGTGCCAGCAGCGTAGATGAACTAGCGGGGGGGCCGGAGCTGTTTTTT
>TRBD1|TRBJ1-5|.|TRBV19
CASSTKTGVDQPQHF
TGTGCCAGTAGCACAAAGACAGGGGTCGATCAGCCCCAGCATTTT
>.|TRBJ1-2|once|TRBV7-8
CASSLDILGGGYTF
TGTGCCAGCAGCCTAGATATCCTTGGCGGAGGCTACACCTTC
>TRBD2|TRBJ2-5|.|TRBV9
CASSPRGEGTQYF
TGTGCCAGCAGCCCTCGGGGGGAAGGGACCCAGTACTTC
>.|TRBJ1-6|.|TRBV6-1
CASSDVWAGHSPLHF
TGTGCCAGCAGTGATGTTTGGGCAGGCCATTCACCCCTCCACTTT
>TRBD1|TRBJ1-2|.|TRBV11-2
CASSIGTGVGYTF
TGTGCCAGCAGTATCGGGACAGGGGTAGGCTACACCTTC
>TRBD2|TRBJ2-5|.|TRBV4-1
CASSLYAAGLASKETQYF
TGCGCCAGCAGCCTATATGCCGCGGGACTAGCGAGTAAAGAGACCCAGTACTTC